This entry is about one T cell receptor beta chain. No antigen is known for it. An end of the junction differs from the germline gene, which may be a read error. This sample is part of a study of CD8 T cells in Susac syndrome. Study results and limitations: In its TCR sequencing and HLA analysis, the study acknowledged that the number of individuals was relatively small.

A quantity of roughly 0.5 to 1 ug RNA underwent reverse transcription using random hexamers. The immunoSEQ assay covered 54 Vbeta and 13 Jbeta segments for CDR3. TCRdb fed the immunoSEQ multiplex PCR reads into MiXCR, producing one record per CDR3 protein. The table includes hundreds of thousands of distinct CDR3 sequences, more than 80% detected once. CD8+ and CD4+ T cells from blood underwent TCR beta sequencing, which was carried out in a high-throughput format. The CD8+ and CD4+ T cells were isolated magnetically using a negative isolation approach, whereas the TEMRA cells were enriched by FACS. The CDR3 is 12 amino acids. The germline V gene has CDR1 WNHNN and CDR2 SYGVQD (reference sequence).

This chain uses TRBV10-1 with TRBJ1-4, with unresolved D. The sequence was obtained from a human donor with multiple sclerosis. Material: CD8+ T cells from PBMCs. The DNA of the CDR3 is TGCGCCACCAGTTGTCGGGAGGAAAAACTGTTTTTT. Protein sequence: CATSCREEKLFF.